This T cell receptor (beta chain) was identified during a study of a mutant IDH1 vaccine in newly diagnosed glioma. Overall study: Treated patients, approximately 62% male and roughly 40% female, averaged around 40 years of age. Patients' prior therapy spanned radiotherapy, temozolomide, or both; most underwent both. Study-wide results and limits: Among patients, around 95% showed immune responses induced by the vaccine.

Regarding time point: baseline, week 1 (first vaccination visit). Sample treatment: pre-vaccination baseline after standard-of-care therapy. Donors had new IDH1-mutant astrocytomas of WHO grade 3 or 4 (ATRX-lost). Clones were sequenced by immunoSEQ multiplex PCR, and TCRdb holds only the in-frame ones, with some missing. The top ten hold 1.5% to 2% of the sample, which has about 51,000 clones, approximately 80% seen once. Concerning this clone: Its antigen remains unidentified.

The sample consisted of PBMCs, taken from a glioma patient treated with radiotherapy, temozolomide or both. This receptor was obtained from a woman in her forties with glioma.

CDR3 nucleotide sequence: TGTGCCAGCAGCTTAGGACAGGGGATATATACTGAAGCTTTCTTT. It codes for CASSLGQGIYTEAFF. The chain combines TRBV7-6 with TRBJ1-1; 8 bases line up with TRBD1. V dropped 1 base and J dropped 5; count of bases not matched to a gene: 6. The CDR3 length is 15 residues. From germline, CDR1 is SGHVS and CDR2 FNYEAQ.